This T cell receptor beta chain was sequenced during a study of immune evolution from preneoplasia to lung adenocarcinoma. Two lung cancer pathologists independently confirmed each histologic diagnosis. Here immunoSEQ multiplex PCR was the method, and the copy in TCRdb shows in-frame clones only, minus some. The table has roughly 4,700 clones, 76% seen once; the top ten hold more than 6.5%. Study results and limitations: Top clone frequencies peaked in normal lung, apparently declining through invasive adenocarcinoma. Clonality was highest in normal lung, lower in later-stage lesions apparently.

This clone is termed large (0.1 to 1%). The antigen remains undetermined. V shed 0 bases and J shed 3 bases, with 10 bases lying between them. The CDR3 sequence is 15 residues long. Germline assignment: CDR1 SGDLS and CDR2 YYNGEE. The TCR was taken from a person aged 60-79 years with lung adenocarcinoma. What was sequenced was FFPE adjacent normal lung tissue. The chain recombines TRBV9 with TRBJ1-3, with no clear D. The DNA of the CDR3 is TGTGCCAGCAGCGTAGAGGGCAGATATGGAAACACCATATATTTT. Translated: CASSVEGRYGNTIYF. Supplemented by reference TRBV9 and TRBJ1-3, the full variable domain reads DSGVTQTPKHLITATGQRVTLRCSPRSGDLSVYWYQQSLDQGLQFLIQYYNGEERAKGNILERFSAQQFPDLHSELNLSSLELGDSALYFCASSVEGRYGNTIYFGEGSWLTVV.